This TCR beta chain was found in a study of T cell changes during pregnancy in multiple sclerosis. Repertoires were generated with immunoSEQ multiplex PCR, while TCRdb's copy carries only in-frame clones and drops some. Among roughly 63,000 clones listed, around 90% were seen once. Germline trimming cut 0 bases from V and 7 bases from J; bases unmatched to any gene: 5. CDR3 size: 15 residues. Looked up from germline, CDR1 is SGHTA and CDR2 is FQGNSA. The starting material was peripheral blood, obtained in the second trimester of pregnancy. The receptor was derived from a female donor in good health, enrolled as a control in a pregnancy study. V is TRBV7-2 and J is TRBJ2-1; 8 bases agree with TRBD1. As DNA, the CDR3 is TGTGCCAGCAGCTTAGCCAGGGGGCGCCTGAATGAGCAGTTCTTC. Its protein is CASSLARGRLNEQFF.